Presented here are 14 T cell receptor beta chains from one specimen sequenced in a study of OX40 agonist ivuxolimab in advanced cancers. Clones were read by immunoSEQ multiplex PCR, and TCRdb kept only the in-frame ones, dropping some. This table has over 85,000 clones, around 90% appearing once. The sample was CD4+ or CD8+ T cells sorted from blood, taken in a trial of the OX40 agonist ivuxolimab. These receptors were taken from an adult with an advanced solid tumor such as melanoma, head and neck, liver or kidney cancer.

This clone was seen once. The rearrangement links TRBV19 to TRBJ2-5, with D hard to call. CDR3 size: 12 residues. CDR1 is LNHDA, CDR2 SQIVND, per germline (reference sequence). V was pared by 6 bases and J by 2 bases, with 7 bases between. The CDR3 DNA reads TGTGCCAGTAGAGCTTCTCAAGAGACCCAGTACTTC. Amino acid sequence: CASRASQETQYF.

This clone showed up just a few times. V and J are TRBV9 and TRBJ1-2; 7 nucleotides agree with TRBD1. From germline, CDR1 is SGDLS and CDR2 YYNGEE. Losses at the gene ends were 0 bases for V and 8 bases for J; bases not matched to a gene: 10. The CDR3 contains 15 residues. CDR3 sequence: CASSVVEDRVWGYTF. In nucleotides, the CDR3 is TGTGCCAGCAGCGTAGTCGAAGACAGGGTATGGGGCTACACCTTC. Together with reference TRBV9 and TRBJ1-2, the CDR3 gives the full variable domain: DSGVTQTPKHLITATGQRVTLRCSPRSGDLSVYWYQQSLDQGLQFLIQYYNGEERAKGNILERFSAQQFPDLHSELNLSSLELGDSALYFCASSVVEDRVWGYTFGSGTRLTVV.

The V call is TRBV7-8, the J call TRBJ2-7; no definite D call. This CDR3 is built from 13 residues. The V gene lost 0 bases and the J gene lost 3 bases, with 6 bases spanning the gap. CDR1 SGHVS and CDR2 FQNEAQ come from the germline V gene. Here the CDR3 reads CASSLANSYEQYF. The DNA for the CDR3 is TGTGCCAGCAGCTTAGCCAACAGCTACGAGCAGTACTTC.

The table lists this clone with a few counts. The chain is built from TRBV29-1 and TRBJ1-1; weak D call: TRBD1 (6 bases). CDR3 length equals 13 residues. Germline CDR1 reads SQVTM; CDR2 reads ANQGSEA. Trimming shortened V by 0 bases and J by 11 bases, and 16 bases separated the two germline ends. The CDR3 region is CSVEDGTGRWAFF. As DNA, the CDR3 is TGCAGCGTTGAAGACGGAACAGGGAGGTGGGCTTTCTTT.

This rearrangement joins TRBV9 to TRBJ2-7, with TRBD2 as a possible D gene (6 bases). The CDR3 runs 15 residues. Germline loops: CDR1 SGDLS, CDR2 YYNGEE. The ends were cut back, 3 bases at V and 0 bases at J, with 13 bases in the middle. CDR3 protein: CASSERDSSSYEQYF. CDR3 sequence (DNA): TGTGCCAGCAGCGAACGGGACTCAAGCTCCTACGAGCAGTACTTC.

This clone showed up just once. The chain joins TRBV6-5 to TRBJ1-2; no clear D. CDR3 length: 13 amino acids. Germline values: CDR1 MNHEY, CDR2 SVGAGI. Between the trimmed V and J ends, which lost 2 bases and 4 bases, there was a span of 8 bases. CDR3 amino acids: CASSYDPFYGYTF. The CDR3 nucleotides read TGTGCCAGCAGTTACGATCCGTTCTATGGCTACACCTTC.

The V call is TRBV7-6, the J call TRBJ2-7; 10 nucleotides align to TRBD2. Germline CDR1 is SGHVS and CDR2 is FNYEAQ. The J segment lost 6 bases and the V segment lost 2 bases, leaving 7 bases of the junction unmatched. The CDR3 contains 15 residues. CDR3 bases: TGTGCCAGCAGCTTATTGAGCGGGAGGGCCTTCGAGCAGTACTTC. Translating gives CASSLLSGRAFEQYF.

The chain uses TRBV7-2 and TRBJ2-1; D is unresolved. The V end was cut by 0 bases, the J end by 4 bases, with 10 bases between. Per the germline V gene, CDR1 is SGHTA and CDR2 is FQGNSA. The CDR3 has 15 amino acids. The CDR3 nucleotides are TGTGCCAGCAGCTTAGCTCTTTCCGCATACAATGAGCAGTTCTTC. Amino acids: CASSLALSAYNEQFF.

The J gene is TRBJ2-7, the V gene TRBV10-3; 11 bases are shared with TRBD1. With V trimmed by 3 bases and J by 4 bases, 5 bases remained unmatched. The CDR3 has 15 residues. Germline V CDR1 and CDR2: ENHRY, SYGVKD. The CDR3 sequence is CAISDPGTGGYEQYF. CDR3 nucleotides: TGTGCCATCAGTGATCCCGGGACAGGGGGATACGAGCAGTACTTC.

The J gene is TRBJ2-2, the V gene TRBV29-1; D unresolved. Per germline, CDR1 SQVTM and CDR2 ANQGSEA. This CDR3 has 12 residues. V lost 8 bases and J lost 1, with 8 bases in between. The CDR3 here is CSSTVNTGELFF. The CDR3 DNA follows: TGCAGCTCGACGGTGAACACCGGGGAGCTGTTTTTT.

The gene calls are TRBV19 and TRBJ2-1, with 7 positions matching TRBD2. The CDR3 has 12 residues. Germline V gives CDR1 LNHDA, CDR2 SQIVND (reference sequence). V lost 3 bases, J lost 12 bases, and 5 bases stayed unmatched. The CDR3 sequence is CASSISGRRQFF. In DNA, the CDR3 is TGTGCCAGTAGTATTTCCGGGAGGCGGCAGTTCTTC.

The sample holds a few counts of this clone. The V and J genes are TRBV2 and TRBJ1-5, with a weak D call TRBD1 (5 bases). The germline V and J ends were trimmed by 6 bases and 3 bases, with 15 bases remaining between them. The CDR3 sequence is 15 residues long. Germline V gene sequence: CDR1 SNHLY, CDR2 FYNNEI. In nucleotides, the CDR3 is TGTGCCAGCAGGCCCAGGGACGGGATCAATCAGCCCCAGCATTTT. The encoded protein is CASRPRDGINQPQHF.

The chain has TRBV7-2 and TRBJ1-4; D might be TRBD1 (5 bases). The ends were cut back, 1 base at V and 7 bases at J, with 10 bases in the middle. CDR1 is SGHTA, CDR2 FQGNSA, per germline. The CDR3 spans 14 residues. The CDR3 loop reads CASSLGGGTEKLFF. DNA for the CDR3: TGTGCCAGCAGCTTAGGGGGGGGAACTGAAAAACTGTTTTTT.

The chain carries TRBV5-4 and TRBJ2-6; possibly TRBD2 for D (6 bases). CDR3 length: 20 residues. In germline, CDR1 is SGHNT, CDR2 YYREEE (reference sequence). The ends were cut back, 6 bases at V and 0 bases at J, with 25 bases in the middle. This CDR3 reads CASTLIRMGGTLSGANVLTF. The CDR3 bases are TGTGCCAGCACCTTAATTAGGATGGGTGGGACTCTCTCTGGGGCCAACGTCCTGACTTTC.